This record covers a single TCR beta chain. Its antigen is undetermined. Distinct nucleotide sequences in the sample also encode this CDR3. This entry comes from a study of OX40 agonist ivuxolimab in advanced cancers. Turning to the study itself: Hepatocellular carcinoma, melanoma, renal cell or head and neck cancer occurred in dose-escalation patients. Of mixed ages from 23 to 79 and averaging about 60 years, the group was roughly 85% male. Study-wide findings and caveats: Several nonresponders also turned out to have low normalized T-cell clonal expansion. Clonal expansion among partial responders at 0.1-3.0 mg/kg ranked near the lowest.

Produced via immunoSEQ multiplex PCR; TCRdb's table is partial and in-frame only. This sample has tens of thousands of clones; about 92% occur once, and the top ten carry about 0.3%. CDR1 is SGHDT, CDR2 YYEEEE, per germline. V lost 2 bases and J lost 5; bases outside the gene matches: 3. This CDR3 has 14 amino acids. The source of this sequence is an adult with an advanced solid tumor such as melanoma, head and neck, liver or kidney cancer. V is TRBV5-6 and J is TRBJ1-4, with 7 bases aligning to TRBD1. Sequenced material: CD4+ or CD8+ T cells sorted from blood, taken in a trial of the OX40 agonist ivuxolimab. The CDR3 DNA is TGTGCCAGCAGCTTAAGGGGGCCGAATGAAAAACTGTTTTTT. Its translation is CASSLRGPNEKLFF.